Below, 5 T cell receptor beta chains from the same sample are listed, as sequenced in a study of persistence of HIV-infected CD4 T cells. Sequencing used immunoSEQ version 4 in survey mode. This table comes from immunoSEQ multiplex PCR, and its TCRdb copy is limited to in-frame clones, with some not included. The sample has roughly 30,000 clones; around 73% are singletons. The stimulus was lysate of CMV-infected fibroblasts, 10 ug/mL. Sorted nonresponding memory CD4+ T cells were CD40L-negative, CD69-negative, CD45RO-high. Antigens of these TCRs are unknown. The sample here was CD4+ T cells sorted from PBMCs after approximately 18-hour stimulation, taken from a patient who received antiretroviral therapy. The source is an adult woman with HIV who was CMV-seropositive.

This chain joins TRBV10-2 and TRBJ1-6, with 7 bases aligning to TRBD1. CDR1 and CDR2 from the germline V gene are WSHSY and SAAADI. The length of the CDR3 is 17 residues. Unmatched junction bases numbered 10, after V lost 8 bases and J lost 0 bases. The CDR3 nucleotides are TGCGCCAGCTCCAGGGGGACAACGAGCTCCTATAATTCACCCCTCCACTTT. Amino acid sequence: CASSRGTTSSYNSPLHF.

There are a few counts of this clone. This rearrangement joins TRBV6-5 to TRBJ1-2, with D unclear. V gave up 8 bases and J gave up 3 bases, with 10 bases separating them. CDR3 length: 12 residues. The germline V gene encodes CDR1 MNHEY and CDR2 SVGAGI. The CDR3 nucleotides are TGTGCCAGCCCGGCAGTTTACTATGGCTACACCTTC. This gives the protein CASPAVYYGYTF.

In the case of this clone: Sequence at one end of the junction differs from germline and may be a read error. V and J are TRBV19 and TRBJ1-5, with D hard to call. Germline V CDR1 and CDR2: LNHDA, SQIVND (reference sequence). This CDR3 region has 13 residues. The CDR3 nucleotides read TGTGCCAGTAGTATATCTAGCTATCAGCCCCAGCATTTT. Protein sequence: CASSISSYQPQHF. Full variable domain (rest looked up from reference TRBV19 and TRBJ1-5): DGGITQSPKYLFRKEGQNVTLSCEQNLNHDAMYWYRQDPGQGLRLIYYSQIVNDFQKGDIAEGYSVSREKKESFPLTVTSAQKNPTAFYLCASSISSYQPQHFGDGTRLSIL.

This sequence joins TRBV10-1 and TRBJ2-2; 7 bases map to TRBD1. The J segment lost 7 bases and the V segment lost 0 bases, leaving 5 bases of the junction unmatched. This CDR3 spans 15 amino acids. Germline loops: CDR1 WNHNN, CDR2 SYGVQD (reference sequence). The CDR3 sequence is CASSESGQKYGELFF. The DNA of the CDR3 is TGCGCCAGCAGTGAGTCGGGACAGAAATACGGGGAGCTGTTTTTT.

This sequence joins TRBV3-1 (or the pseudogene TRBV3-2) and TRBJ2-6; D is unresolved. Germline-derived CDR1 and CDR2 are LGHDT and YNNKEL (reference sequence). The CDR3 loop spans 15 amino acids. Trimming took off 4 bases at V and 2 bases at J, with 9 bases between the two ends. CDR3 region: CASSPPLPGANVLTF. DNA of the CDR3: TGTGCCAGCAGCCCACCCCTGCCTGGGGCCAACGTCCTGACTTTC.